The T cell receptor beta chain described here comes from a study of cytomegalovirus exposure and HLA in healthy donors. Primers for the PCR totalled 60 Vbeta and 13 Jbeta. Clones were read by immunoSEQ multiplex PCR, and TCRdb kept only the in-frame ones, dropping some. The sample has under 150,000 clones, approximately 82% seen once. A remark on this clone: What it recognizes is unknown.

Study findings and constraints: 150 or so TCR beta chains were listed as cytomegalovirus-associated.

The donors comprised healthy bone marrow donors. This clonotype was obtained from a boy aged 2 to 10 in good health and CMV-seronegative. Sequencing used PBMCs.

The CDR3 nucleotides are TGTGCCAGCAGCTTACTTATGGCGACAGGGACCTACGAGCAGTACTTC. Translation gives CASSLLMATGTYEQYF. The V gene is TRBV7-6, the J gene TRBJ2-7; 7 bases match TRBD1. Germline CDR1 is SGHVS and CDR2 is FNYEAQ. With 2 bases clipped from V and 2 bases from J, the junction kept 9 bases outside the gene matches. The CDR3 is 16 amino acids.